This T cell receptor (beta chain) was captured in a study of shared clonotypes between healthy human individuals. The assay was run at deep level. Data came from immunoSEQ multiplex PCR; TCRdb stores just in-frame clones and leaves some out. The repertoire holds some 2.1 million clones, with 85% to 95% as singletons. Points on this clone: Other DNA sequences in this specimen translate into the identical CDR3.

CD4+ cells were split into CD45RA+ naive and CD45RA-negative memory subsets. The CDR3 totals 11 residues. The V and J ends lost 4 bases and 7 bases respectively, with 8 bases between them. CDR1 is DFQATT, CDR2 SNEGSKA, per germline (reference sequence). This chain joins TRBV20-1 and TRBJ2-1; a possible D gene is TRBD2 (6 bases). The source of this sequence is a man between 18 and 29 years old in good health. Sequenced input: naive CD4+ T cells sorted from blood. Subset denoted: CD45RA+ positively selected. CDR3 DNA sequence: TGCAGTGCTACCCGGGGGAATGAGCAGTTCTTC. As protein: CSATRGNEQFF.